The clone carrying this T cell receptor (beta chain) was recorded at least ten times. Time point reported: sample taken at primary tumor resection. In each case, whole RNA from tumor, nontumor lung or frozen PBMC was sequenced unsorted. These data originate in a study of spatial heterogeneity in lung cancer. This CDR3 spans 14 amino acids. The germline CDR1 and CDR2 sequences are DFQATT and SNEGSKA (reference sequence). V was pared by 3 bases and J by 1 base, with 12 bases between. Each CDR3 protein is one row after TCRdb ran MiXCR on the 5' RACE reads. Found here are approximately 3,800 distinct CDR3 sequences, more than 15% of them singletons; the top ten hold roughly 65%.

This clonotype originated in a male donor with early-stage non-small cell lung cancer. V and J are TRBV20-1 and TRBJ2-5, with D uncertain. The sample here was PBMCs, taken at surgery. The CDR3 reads CSASGWVLQETQYF. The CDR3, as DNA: TGCAGTGCTAGCGGTTGGGTGCTCCAAGAGACCCAGTACTTC.